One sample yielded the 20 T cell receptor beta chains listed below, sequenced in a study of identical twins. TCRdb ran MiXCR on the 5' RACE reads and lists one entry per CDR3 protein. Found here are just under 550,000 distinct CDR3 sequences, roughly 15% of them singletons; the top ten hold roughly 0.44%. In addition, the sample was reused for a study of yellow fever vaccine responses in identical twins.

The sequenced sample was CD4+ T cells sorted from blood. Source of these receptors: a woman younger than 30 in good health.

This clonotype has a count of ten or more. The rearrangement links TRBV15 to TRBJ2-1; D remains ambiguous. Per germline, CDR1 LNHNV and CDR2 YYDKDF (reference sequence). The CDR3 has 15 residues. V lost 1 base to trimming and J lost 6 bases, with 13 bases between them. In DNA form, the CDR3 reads TGTGCCACCAGCAGAGTGGTTCTAGTAGGCAATGAGCAGTTCTTC. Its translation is CATSRVVLVGNEQFF.

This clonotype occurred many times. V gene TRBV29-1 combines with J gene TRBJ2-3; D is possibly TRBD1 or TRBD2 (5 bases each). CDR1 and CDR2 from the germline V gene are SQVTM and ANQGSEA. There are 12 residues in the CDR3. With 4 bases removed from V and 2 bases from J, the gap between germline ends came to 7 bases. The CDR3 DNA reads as TGCAGCGTTGCCGGGACCACAGATACGCAGTATTTT. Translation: CSVAGTTDTQYF.

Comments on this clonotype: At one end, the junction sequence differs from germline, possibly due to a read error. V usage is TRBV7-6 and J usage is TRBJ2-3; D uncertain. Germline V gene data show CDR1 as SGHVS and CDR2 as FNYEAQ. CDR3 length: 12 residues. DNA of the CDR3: TGTGCCGGCAGCTTAGTGGGCAATACGCAGTATTTT. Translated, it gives CAGSLVGNTQYF.

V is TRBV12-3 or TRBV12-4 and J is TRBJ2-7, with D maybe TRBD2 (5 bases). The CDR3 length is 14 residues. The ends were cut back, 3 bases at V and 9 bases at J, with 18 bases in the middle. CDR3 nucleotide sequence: TGTGCCAGCAGTTTGGGCTTGGGAGCTTCCCTGCAGTACGTC. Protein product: CASSLGLGASLQYV.

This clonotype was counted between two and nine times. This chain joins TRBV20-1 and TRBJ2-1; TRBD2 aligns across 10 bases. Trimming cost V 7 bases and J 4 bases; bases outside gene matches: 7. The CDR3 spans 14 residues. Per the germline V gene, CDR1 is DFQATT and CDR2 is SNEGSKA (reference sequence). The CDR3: CSVEREGPYNEQFF. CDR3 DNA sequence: TGCAGTGTGGAGCGGGAGGGCCCGTACAATGAGCAGTTCTTC.

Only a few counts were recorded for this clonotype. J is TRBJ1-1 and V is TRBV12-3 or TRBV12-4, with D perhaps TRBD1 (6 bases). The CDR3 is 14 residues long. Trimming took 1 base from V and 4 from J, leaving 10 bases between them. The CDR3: CASSLGGQSTEAFF. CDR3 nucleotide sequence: TGTGCCAGCAGTTTAGGGGGGCAAAGCACTGAAGCTTTCTTT.

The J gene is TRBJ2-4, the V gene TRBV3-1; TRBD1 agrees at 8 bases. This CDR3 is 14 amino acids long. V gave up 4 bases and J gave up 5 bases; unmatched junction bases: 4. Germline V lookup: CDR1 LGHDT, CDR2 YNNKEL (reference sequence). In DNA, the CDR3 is TGTGCCAGCAGCCCCAGGGGGCTACAAAACATTCAGTACTTC. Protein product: CASSPRGLQNIQYF.

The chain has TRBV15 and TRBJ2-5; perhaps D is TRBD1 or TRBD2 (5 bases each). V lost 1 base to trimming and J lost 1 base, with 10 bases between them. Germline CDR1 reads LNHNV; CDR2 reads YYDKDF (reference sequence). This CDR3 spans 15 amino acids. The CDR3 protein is CATSRGDGAQETQYF. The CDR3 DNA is TGTGCCACCAGCAGAGGTGACGGGGCCCAAGAGACCCAGTACTTC.

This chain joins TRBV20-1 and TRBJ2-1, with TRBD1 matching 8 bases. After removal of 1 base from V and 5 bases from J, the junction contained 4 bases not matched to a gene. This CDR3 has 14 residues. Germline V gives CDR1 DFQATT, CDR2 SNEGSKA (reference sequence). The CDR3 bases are TGCAGTGCTAGAGGGACAGGGTTTAACAATGAGCAGTTCTTC. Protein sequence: CSARGTGFNNEQFF.

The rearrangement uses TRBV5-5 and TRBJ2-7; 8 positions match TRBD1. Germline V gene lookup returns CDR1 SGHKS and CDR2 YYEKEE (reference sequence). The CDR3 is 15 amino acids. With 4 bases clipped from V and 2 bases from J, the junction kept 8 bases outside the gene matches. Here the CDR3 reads CASSERQGFTYEQYV. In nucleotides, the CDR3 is TGTGCCAGCAGCGAGAGACAGGGGTTTACCTACGAGCAGTACGTC.

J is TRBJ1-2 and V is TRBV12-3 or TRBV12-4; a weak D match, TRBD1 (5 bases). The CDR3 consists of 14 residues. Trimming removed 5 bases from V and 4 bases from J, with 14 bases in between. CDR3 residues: CASSIGTWSYGYTF. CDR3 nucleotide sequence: TGTGCCAGCAGTATCGGGACGTGGAGCTATGGCTACACCTTC.

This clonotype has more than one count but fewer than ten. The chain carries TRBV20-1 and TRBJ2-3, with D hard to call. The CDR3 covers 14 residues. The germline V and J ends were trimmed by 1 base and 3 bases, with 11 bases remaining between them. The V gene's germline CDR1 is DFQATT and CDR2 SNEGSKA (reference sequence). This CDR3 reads CSARAASFTDTQYF. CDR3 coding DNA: TGCAGTGCTAGAGCGGCTAGTTTTACAGATACGCAGTATTTT.

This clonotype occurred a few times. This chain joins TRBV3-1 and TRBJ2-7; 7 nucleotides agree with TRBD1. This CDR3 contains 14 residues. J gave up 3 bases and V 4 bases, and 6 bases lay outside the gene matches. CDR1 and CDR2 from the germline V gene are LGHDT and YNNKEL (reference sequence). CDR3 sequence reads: CASSPPGTVYEQYF. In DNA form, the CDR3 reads TGTGCCAGCAGCCCTCCCGGGACAGTCTACGAGCAGTACTTC.

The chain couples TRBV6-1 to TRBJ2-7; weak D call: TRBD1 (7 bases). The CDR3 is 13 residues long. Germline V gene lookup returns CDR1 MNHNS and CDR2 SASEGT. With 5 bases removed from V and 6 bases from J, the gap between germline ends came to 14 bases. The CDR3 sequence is CASSPHRGGEQYF. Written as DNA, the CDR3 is TGTGCCAGCAGTCCCCACAGGGGAGGCGAGCAGTACTTC.

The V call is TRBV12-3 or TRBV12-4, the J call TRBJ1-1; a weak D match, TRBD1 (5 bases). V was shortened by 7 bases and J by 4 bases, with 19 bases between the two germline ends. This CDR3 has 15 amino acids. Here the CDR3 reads CASNDRDLFGTEAFF. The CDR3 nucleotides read TGTGCCAGCAACGACCGGGACCTATTCGGCACTGAAGCTTTCTTT.

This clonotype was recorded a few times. This CDR3 reads CASSLSSGPGEQYF. The CDR3 region has the DNA TGTGCCAGCAGCTTAAGTTCTGGCCCGGGGGAGCAGTACTTC. The rearrangement joins TRBV11-2 to TRBJ2-7; a possible D gene is TRBD2 (5 bases). V lost 2 bases and J 7 bases, leaving 15 bases between the germline ends. The V gene's germline CDR1 is SGHAT and CDR2 FQNNGV. CDR3 length equals 14 residues.

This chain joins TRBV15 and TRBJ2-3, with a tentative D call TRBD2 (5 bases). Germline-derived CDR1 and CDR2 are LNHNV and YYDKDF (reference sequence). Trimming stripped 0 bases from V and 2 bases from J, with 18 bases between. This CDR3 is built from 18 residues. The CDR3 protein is CATSRDLATASYTDTQYF. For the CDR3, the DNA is TGTGCCACCAGCAGAGATCTAGCCACAGCGTCGTACACAGATACGCAGTATTTT.

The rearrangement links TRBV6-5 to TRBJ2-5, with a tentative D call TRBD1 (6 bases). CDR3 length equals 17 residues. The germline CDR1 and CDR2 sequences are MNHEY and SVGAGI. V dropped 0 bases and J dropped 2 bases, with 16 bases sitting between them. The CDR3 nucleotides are TGTGCCAGCAGTTACTCAGGGGGAACAGGTACACAAGAGACCCAGTACTTC. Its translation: CASSYSGGTGTQETQYF.

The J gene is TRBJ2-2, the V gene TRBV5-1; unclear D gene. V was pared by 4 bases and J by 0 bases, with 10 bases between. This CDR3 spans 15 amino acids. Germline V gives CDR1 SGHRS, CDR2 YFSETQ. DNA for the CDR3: TGCGCCAGCAGCCTTACTATAACGAACACCGGGGAGCTGTTTTTT. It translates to CASSLTITNTGELFF.

CDR3 DNA: TGTGCCATCAGTGACAGGGCCTATAGCAATCAGCCCCAGCATTTT. Protein product: CAISDRAYSNQPQHF. The chain recombines TRBV10-3 with TRBJ1-5; D may be TRBD1 (5 bases). The V gene lost 3 bases and the J gene lost 0 bases, with 9 bases spanning the gap. The CDR3 length is 15 residues. Germline V gives CDR1 ENHRY, CDR2 SYGVKD.